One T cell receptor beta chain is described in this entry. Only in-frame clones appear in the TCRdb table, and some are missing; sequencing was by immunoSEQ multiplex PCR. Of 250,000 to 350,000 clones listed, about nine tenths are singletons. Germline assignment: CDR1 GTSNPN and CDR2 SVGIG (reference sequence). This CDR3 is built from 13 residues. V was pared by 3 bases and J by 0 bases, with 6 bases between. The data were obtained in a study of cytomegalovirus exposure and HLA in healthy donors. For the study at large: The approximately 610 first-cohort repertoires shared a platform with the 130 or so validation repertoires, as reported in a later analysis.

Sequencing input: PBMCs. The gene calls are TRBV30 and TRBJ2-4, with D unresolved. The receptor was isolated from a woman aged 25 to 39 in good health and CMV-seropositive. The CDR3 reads CAWSAAAKNIQYF. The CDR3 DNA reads TGTGCCTGGAGCGCGGCAGCCAAAAACATTCAGTACTTC.